The 28 T cell receptor beta chains below were found in one sample sequenced in a study of blood T cell repertoires in COVID-19. TCRdb's copy holds only in-frame clones and misses some; the assay was immunoSEQ multiplex PCR. This repertoire shows about 220,000 clones, around four fifths found once; its top ten account for about 20%. Sequencing was performed on peripheral blood. The receptors shown here come from a man under 40 with active or convalescent COVID-19.

The chain links TRBV6-5 to TRBJ2-7; 9 nucleotides agree with TRBD1. Per germline, CDR1 MNHEY and CDR2 SVGAGI. This CDR3 contains 13 residues. Trimming took 6 bases from V and 4 from J; bases not matched to a gene: 4. For the CDR3, the DNA is TGTGCCAGCAGAGACAGGGGGATGTACGAGCAGTACTTC. It is translated as CASRDRGMYEQYF.

V usage is TRBV5-1 and J usage is TRBJ1-5; TRBD1 might be the D (6 bases). The CDR3 is made up of 15 amino acids. CDR1 SGHRS and CDR2 YFSETQ come from the germline V gene. The V end was cut by 1 base, the J end by 5 bases, with 13 bases between. The CDR3, as DNA: TGCGCCAGCAGCTTGACAGGGATGAAAGATCAGCCCCAGCATTTT. Encoded protein: CASSLTGMKDQPQHF.

This clone occurred a few times. The gene calls are TRBV5-1 and TRBJ1-6; 7 nucleotides match TRBD1. After removal of 5 bases from V and 9 bases from J, the junction contained 5 bases not matched to a gene. This CDR3 has 13 residues. The V gene's germline CDR1 is SGHRS and CDR2 YFSETQ. CDR3 sequence (DNA): TGCGCCAGCAGATCGACAGGGAGTTCACCCCTCCACTTT. Translation gives CASRSTGSSPLHF.

V usage is TRBV18 and J usage is TRBJ2-5; D is undetermined. Germline values: CDR1 KGHSH, CDR2 LQKENI. The CDR3 covers 14 residues. The ends were cut back, 1 base at V and 4 bases at J, with 10 bases in the middle. The CDR3, as DNA: TGTGCCAGCTCACCACGACAAACACCAGAGACCCAGTACTTC. This sequence encodes CASSPRQTPETQYF.

This clone has only a few counts. The rearrangement links TRBV6-6 to TRBJ1-3; D is unclear. Germline V CDR1 and CDR2: MNHNY, SVGAGI (reference sequence). The CDR3 consists of 14 residues. Between the trimmed V and J ends, which lost 2 bases and 0 bases, there was a span of 5 bases. The DNA of the CDR3 is TGTGCCAGCAGTTACGCGGTCTCTGGAAACACCATATATTTT. This encodes CASSYAVSGNTIYF.

V is TRBV6-6 and J is TRBJ1-6; TRBD1 aligns across 10 bases. The ends lost 11 bases at V and 9 bases at J; junction bases unmatched: 4. CDR3 length equals 12 residues. The germline gives CDR1 MNHNY, CDR2 SVGAGI (reference sequence). CDR3 nucleotide sequence: TGTGCCGGGGGACAGGGGAGTTCACCCCTCCACTTT. Encoded protein: CAGGQGSSPLHF.

The chain combines TRBV29-1 with TRBJ2-7; a weak D match, TRBD2 (7 bases). Germline V gives CDR1 SQVTM, CDR2 ANQGSEA. Trimming removed 3 bases at V and 6 bases at J, with 12 bases between. This CDR3 has 12 residues. As DNA, the CDR3 is TGCAGCGTTGACGGGGGGCTCGGCGAGCAGTACTTC. The encoded protein is CSVDGGLGEQYF.

The rearrangement uses TRBV25-1 and TRBJ1-1; TRBD1 agrees at 9 bases. This CDR3 comprises 16 residues. V lost 3 bases, J lost 5 bases, and 10 bases stayed unmatched. Looked up from germline, CDR1 is MGHDK and CDR2 is SYGVNS. The CDR3, as DNA: TGTGCCAGCAGTGATCCGCCCGGGACAGGGACGACTGAAGCTTTCTTT. This gives the protein CASSDPPGTGTTEAFF.

As regards this clone: A junction boundary mismatches the germline segment, possibly from a read error. The chain uses TRBV15 and TRBJ2-1, with 12 bases identical to TRBD2. Per germline, CDR1 LNHNV and CDR2 YYDKDF (reference sequence). The CDR3 covers 18 residues. CDR3 coding DNA: TGTGCCACCTGCAGAGTTGAGACTAGCGGGGGCCCGTACAATGAGCAGTTCTTC. Translation gives CATCRVETSGGPYNEQFF. The full variable domain, its missing parts supplied by reference TRBV15 and TRBJ2-1, is DAMVIQNPRYQVTQFGKPVTLSCSQTLNHNVMYWYQQKSSQAPKLLFHYYDKDFNNEADTPDNFQSRRPNTSFCFLDIRSPGLGDTAMYLCATCRVETSGGPYNEQFFGPGTRLTVL.

The chain employs TRBV28 and TRBJ1-6; D uncertain. The CDR3 loop spans 12 amino acids. Germline CDR1 MDHEN, CDR2 SYDVKM. With 9 bases removed from V and 5 bases from J, the gap between germline ends came to 8 bases. CDR3 sequence reads: CASTENNSPLHF. For the CDR3, the DNA is TGTGCCAGTACAGAAAATAATTCACCCCTCCACTTT. Variable domain in full (rest from reference TRBV28 and TRBJ1-6): DVKVTQSSRYLVKRTGEKVFLECVQDMDHENMFWYRQDPGLGLRLIYFSYDVKMKEKGDIPEGYSVSREKKERFSLILESASTNQTSMYLCASTENNSPLHFGNGTRLTVT.

V and J are TRBV7-9 and TRBJ2-7; 11 bases agree with TRBD1. The CDR3 is 16 residues long. Per germline, CDR1 SEHNR and CDR2 FQNEAQ (reference sequence). The junction had 10 bases not matched to a gene; V was cut back by 5 bases and J by 4 bases. Here the CDR3 reads CASSAAWTGGEYEQYF. The CDR3 DNA follows: TGTGCCAGCAGCGCCGCATGGACAGGGGGCGAGTACGAGCAGTACTTC. Based on the CDR3 plus reference TRBV7-9 and TRBJ2-7, the full variable domain is DTGVSQNPRHKITKRGQNVTFRCDPISEHNRLYWYRQTLGQGPEFLTYFQNEAQLEKSRLLSDRFSAERPKGSFSTLEIQRTEQGDSAMYLCASSAAWTGGEYEQYFGPGTRLTVT.

CDR3 nucleotides: TGTGCCAGCACCGGACTAGTGAATGAGCAGTTCTTC. Protein: CASTGLVNEQFF. The chain recombines TRBV2 with TRBJ2-1; 7 nucleotides match TRBD2. The V and J ends lost 7 bases and 7 bases, in that order; junction bases with no gene match: 4. Germline V gives CDR1 SNHLY, CDR2 FYNNEI. The CDR3 is 12 amino acids.

DNA of the CDR3: TGTGCCTGGAGGGGGACTGCCTCCTATGGCTACACCTTC. Translation: CAWRGTASYGYTF. The rearrangement links TRBV30 to TRBJ1-2, with D maybe TRBD1 (5 bases). The germline gives CDR1 GTSNPN, CDR2 SVGIG (reference sequence). V was cut by 3 bases and J by 4 bases, with 12 bases left in between. The CDR3 length is 13 residues.

This clone was counted a few times. DNA for the CDR3: TGCAGTGCTATAGACCAAGGCTACACCTTC. This codes for CSAIDQGYTF. The chain recombines TRBV20-1 with TRBJ1-2; D call uncertain. Trimming left V 4 bases short and J 8 bases short, with 8 bases between. In germline, CDR1 is DFQATT, CDR2 SNEGSKA (reference sequence). The CDR3 is 10 residues long.

The gene calls are TRBV10-3 and TRBJ1-2; D gene unclear. Trimming removed 0 bases at V and 8 bases at J, with 13 bases between. The CDR3 totals 14 residues. From germline, CDR1 is ENHRY and CDR2 SYGVKD. For the CDR3, the DNA is TGTGCCATCAGTGAGTCGATTCAGGTCCAAGGCTACACCTTC. This translates into CAISESIQVQGYTF.

CDR3 sequence reads: CASSLANRVGDSPLHF. CDR3 sequence (DNA): TGTGCCAGCAGCTTAGCTAACAGGGTCGGTGATTCACCCCTCCACTTT. The chain is built from TRBV5-4 and TRBJ1-6; possible D gene TRBD1, 6 bases. The CDR3 sequence is 16 residues long. Per the germline V gene, CDR1 is SGHNT and CDR2 is YYREEE (reference sequence). V was pared by 2 bases and J by 8 bases, with 17 bases between. The whole variable domain, remainder taken from reference TRBV5-4 and TRBJ1-6, is ETGVTQSPTHLIKTRGQQVTLRCSSQSGHNTVSWYQQALGQGPQFIFQYYREEENGRGNFPPRFSGLQFPNYSSELNVNALELDDSALYLCASSLANRVGDSPLHFGNGTRLTVT.

V and J are TRBV7-2 and TRBJ1-4; D is uncertain. The CDR3 sequence is 12 residues long. Trimming took 2 bases from V and 8 from J, leaving 6 bases between them. The germline V gene has CDR1 SGHTA and CDR2 FQGNSA. CDR3 nucleotide sequence: TGTGCCAGCAGCTTACGAGGAGAAAAACTGTTTTTT. Its protein product is CASSLRGEKLFF. Combining the CDR3 with reference TRBV7-2 and TRBJ1-4 gives the whole variable domain GAGVSQSPSNKVTEKGKDVELRCDPISGHTALYWYRQSLGQGLEFLIYFQGNSAPDKSGLPSDRFSAERTGGSVSTLTIQRTQQEDSAVYLCASSLRGEKLFFGSGTQLSVL.

Written as DNA, the CDR3 is TGTGCCAGCAGCTCTAGGGAGTGGGGCACTGAAGCTTTCTTT. Residues: CASSSREWGTEAFF. The chain carries TRBV5-5 and TRBJ1-1; D is unresolved. V shed 3 bases and J shed 4 bases, with 13 bases lying between them. The germline V gene has CDR1 SGHKS and CDR2 YYEKEE (reference sequence). This CDR3 has 14 amino acids.

J is TRBJ2-7 and V is TRBV5-6; 9 nucleotides agree with TRBD1. Germline V gives CDR1 SGHDT, CDR2 YYEEEE. The CDR3 is 15 amino acids. The V segment lost 0 bases and the J segment 3 bases; nucleotides outside the gene matches: 4. The CDR3 sequence is CASSLVGQGFYEQYF. CDR3 DNA sequence: TGTGCCAGCAGCTTGGTGGGACAGGGCTTCTACGAGCAGTACTTC. Full variable domain (remainder filled in from reference TRBV5-6 and TRBJ2-7): DAGVTQSPTHLIKTRGQQVTLRCSPKSGHDTVSWYQQALGQGPQFIFQYYEEEERQRGNFPDRFSGHQFPNYSSELNVNALLLGDSALYLCASSLVGQGFYEQYFGPGTRLTVT.

The chain carries TRBV28 and TRBJ1-4; unclear D gene. This CDR3 has 13 residues. V lost 8 bases and J 1 base, leaving 8 bases between the germline ends. CDR1 and CDR2 from the germline V gene are MDHEN and SYDVKM. The DNA of the CDR3 is TGTGCCAGCGCTGGAGAAACTAATGAAAAACTGTTTTTT. It translates to CASAGETNEKLFF. Full variable domain (rest looked up from reference TRBV28 and TRBJ1-4): DVKVTQSSRYLVKRTGEKVFLECVQDMDHENMFWYRQDPGLGLRLIYFSYDVKMKEKGDIPEGYSVSREKKERFSLILESASTNQTSMYLCASAGETNEKLFFGSGTQLSVL.

This clone appeared a single time. A read error may account for a junction end that differs from germline. The chain carries TRBV7-9 and TRBJ1-6, with a possible D match to TRBD1 (5 bases). Germline values: CDR1 SEHNR, CDR2 FQNEAQ (reference sequence). This CDR3 region has 13 residues. The CDR3 nucleotides read TGTGCCAGCAGCCAGGGCGGGGATTCCCCCCTCCACTTT. Protein: CASSQGGDSPLHF.

This chain joins TRBV19 and TRBJ2-3; TRBD1 is a possible D gene (6 bases). V dropped 3 bases and J dropped 6 bases, with 7 bases sitting between them. The CDR3 is 12 amino acids. In germline, CDR1 is LNHDA, CDR2 SQIVND (reference sequence). CDR3 coding DNA: TGTGCCAGTAGTATGCAGGGGGATACGCAGTATTTT. Amino acids: CASSMQGDTQYF.

This sequence joins TRBV7-2 and TRBJ2-3; maybe TRBD1 (6 bases). The CDR3 has 16 residues. The germline V gene encodes CDR1 SGHTA and CDR2 FQGNSA. The ends were cut back, 1 base at V and 5 bases at J, with 16 bases in the middle. The CDR3: CASSLGGLGDKDTQYF. CDR3 bases: TGTGCCAGCAGCTTAGGGGGGCTGGGGGATAAAGATACGCAGTATTTT.

This sequence joins TRBV9 and TRBJ2-3, with 7 bases aligning to TRBD1. V was pared by 3 bases and J by 0 bases, with 7 bases of the junction left unmatched. This CDR3 is built from 16 residues. Looked up from germline, CDR1 is SGDLS and CDR2 is YYNGEE. CDR3 protein: CASSEGGSISTDTQYF. The DNA of the CDR3 is TGTGCCAGCAGCGAAGGGGGCTCTATTAGCACAGATACGCAGTATTTT.

The genes are TRBV9 and TRBJ1-2, with D tentatively TRBD1 (5 bases). The CDR3 is made up of 14 amino acids. Germline lookup yields CDR1 SGDLS and CDR2 YYNGEE. Trimming pared 3 bases from V and 8 bases from J, leaving 17 bases between. The CDR3, as DNA: TGTGCCAGCAGCGGTGGGGCCCACCTGGGAGGCTACACCTTC. It codes for CASSGGAHLGGYTF.

This sequence joins TRBV13 and TRBJ2-3, with TRBD2 identical over 11 bases. V lost 0 bases, J lost 5 bases, and 7 bases stayed unmatched. The CDR3 has 17 amino acids. Germline V CDR1 and CDR2: PRHDT, FYEKMQ (reference sequence). The CDR3 DNA is TGTGCCAGCAGCTTAGGGCTCACTAGCGGGAGTTTAGATACGCAGTATTTT. Translating it yields CASSLGLTSGSLDTQYF.

This clone was counted a few times. The V call is TRBV29-1, the J call TRBJ1-1, with 10 bases matching TRBD1. The V gene's germline CDR1 is SQVTM and CDR2 ANQGSEA. The CDR3 runs 18 residues. With 5 bases clipped from V and 0 bases from J, the junction kept 15 bases outside the gene matches. CDR3 nucleotides: TGCAGCGTTTTCGCCACCGGGACAGGGGAACGGATGAACACTGAAGCTTTCTTT. Its translation is CSVFATGTGERMNTEAFF.

The chain employs TRBV6-5 and TRBJ2-5, with D perhaps TRBD2 (6 bases). Deletions cut 6 bases from V and 5 bases from J, with 16 bases between. The CDR3 is 14 amino acids. Germline V gene data show CDR1 as MNHEY and CDR2 as SVGAGI. CDR3: CASRPTSRGETQYF. The CDR3 DNA is TGTGCCAGCAGACCGACCTCCCGGGGGGAGACCCAGTACTTC.